Shown below are 26 T cell receptor beta chains from a single sample sequenced in a study of shared T cell receptors in the human thymus. Assay: immunoSEQ multiplex PCR; the TCRdb copy retains only in-frame clones and omits some. The profile covers 500,000 to 850,000 clones, with 80% to 90% appearing a single time and 0.0094% taken by the ten largest. These sequences were also reported in another study, on human thymus T cells.

Source material: thymocytes. All receptors derive from a boy under three years old with a congenital heart defect.

This clone appeared a few times. The CDR3 loop is CASSQTSGRATVQETQYF. The CDR3 DNA sequence: TGTGCCAGCAGCCAGACTAGCGGGAGGGCCACGGTCCAAGAGACCCAGTACTTC. This chain joins TRBV9 and TRBJ2-5, with TRBD2 identical over 14 bases. The germline V gene encodes CDR1 SGDLS and CDR2 YYNGEE. This CDR3 spans 18 amino acids. The ends lost 4 bases at V and 1 base at J; junction bases unmatched: 9.

This clone appeared a few times. V usage is TRBV28 and J usage is TRBJ2-7; 9 bases map to TRBD1. V lost 4 bases, J lost 4 bases, and 20 bases stayed unmatched. Germline CDR1 is MDHEN and CDR2 is SYDVKM. The CDR3 covers 19 residues. The CDR3 spells CASSSRTWDRVCGVYEQYF. The CDR3 coding sequence is TGTGCCAGCAGTTCGCGGACCTGGGACAGGGTATGTGGGGTGTACGAGCAGTACTTC. The full variable domain, completed using reference TRBV28 and TRBJ2-7, is DVKVTQSSRYLVKRTGEKVFLECVQDMDHENMFWYRQDPGLGLRLIYFSYDVKMKEKGDIPEGYSVSREKKERFSLILESASTNQTSMYLCASSSRTWDRVCGVYEQYFGPGTRLTVT.

The chain links TRBV27 to TRBJ2-3; 15 bases align to TRBD2. This CDR3 is built from 17 residues. Germline CDR1 is MNHEY and CDR2 is SMNVEV (reference sequence). Trimming took 1 base from V and 7 from J; bases not matched to a gene: 6. This CDR3 reads CASSLFGTSGRRHTQYF. In DNA, the CDR3 is TGTGCCAGCAGTTTATTTGGGACTAGCGGGAGGAGGCATACGCAGTATTTT.

V and J are TRBV7-8 and TRBJ2-1, with 7 bases lining up with TRBD2. Germline values: CDR1 SGHVS, CDR2 FQNEAQ. The CDR3 runs to 16 residues. The J segment lost 8 bases and the V segment lost 3 bases, leaving 13 bases of the junction unmatched. This chain's CDR3 is CASSFAKSGIYYEQFF. In DNA form, the CDR3 reads TGTGCCAGCAGCTTCGCGAAGAGCGGGATATATTATGAGCAGTTCTTC.

The chain has TRBV28 and TRBJ1-4, with a weak D call TRBD1 (6 bases). Trimming took off 4 bases at V and 8 bases at J, with 20 bases between the two ends. The CDR3 spans 16 residues. CDR1 is MDHEN, CDR2 SYDVKM, per germline. The chain's CDR3 is CASSSRWGGSPEKLFF. The CDR3 DNA follows: TGTGCCAGCAGTTCTAGGTGGGGGGGCAGCCCCGAAAAACTGTTTTTT.

This chain joins TRBV28 and TRBJ2-7; perhaps TRBD1 as D (7 bases). The CDR3 runs to 13 residues. Trimming took off 6 bases at V and 4 bases at J, with 13 bases between the two ends. Germline assignment: CDR1 MDHEN and CDR2 SYDVKM. This CDR3 is CASREGAVYEQYF. CDR3 DNA: TGTGCCAGCAGGGAGGGGGCAGTATACGAGCAGTACTTC.

The V and J genes are TRBV10-3 and TRBJ1-2, with a weak D call TRBD1 (5 bases). Germline V gene lookup returns CDR1 ENHRY and CDR2 SYGVKD. Trimming shortened V by 0 bases and J by 4 bases, and 18 bases separated the two germline ends. There are 17 residues in the CDR3. The CDR3 reads CAISESRSGGVRYGYTF. CDR3 coding DNA: TGTGCCATCAGTGAGTCGAGAAGCGGAGGGGTCCGCTATGGCTACACCTTC.

The rearrangement uses TRBV19 and TRBJ1-1; 10 nucleotides agree with TRBD1. Germline assignment: CDR1 LNHDA and CDR2 SQIVND (reference sequence). The ends lost 5 bases at V and 7 bases at J; junction bases unmatched: 10. This CDR3 has 15 amino acids. CDR3 sequence (DNA): TGTGCCAGTAGTCCCCGGGACAGGGGAATTGTTGAAGCTTTCTTT. It yields the protein CASSPRDRGIVEAFF. The variable domain in full, completed from reference TRBV19 and TRBJ1-1, reads DGGITQSPKYLFRKEGQNVTLSCEQNLNHDAMYWYRQDPGQGLRLIYYSQIVNDFQKGDIAEGYSVSREKKESFPLTVTSAQKNPTAFYLCASSPRDRGIVEAFFGQGTRLTVV.

The chain links TRBV6-5 to TRBJ1-4, with 9 bases matching TRBD1. V was pared by 2 bases and J by 8 bases, with 9 bases of the junction left unmatched. The CDR3 length is 16 residues. CDR1 and CDR2 (germline): MNHEY, SVGAGI. In nucleotides, the CDR3 is TGTGCCAGCAGTTACACCAACAGGGGGCAGGGGGAAAAACTGTTTTTT. It encodes CASSYTNRGQGEKLFF.

The chain has TRBV28 and TRBJ2-5; 9 bases are a match to TRBD2. The ends lost 5 bases at V and 0 bases at J; junction bases unmatched: 4. Germline values: CDR1 MDHEN, CDR2 SYDVKM. The CDR3 is 15 residues long. In DNA form, the CDR3 reads TGTGCCAGCAGTGGGTCTAGCGGGAACCAAGAGACCCAGTACTTC. This translates into CASSGSSGNQETQYF.

The chain has TRBV6-1 and TRBJ2-1, with D hard to call. This CDR3 has 15 residues. Germline CDR1 and CDR2: MNHNS and SASEGT. The ends were cut back, 4 bases at V and 4 bases at J, with 14 bases in the middle. The DNA of the CDR3 is TGTGCCAGCAGTGCCGCAGGTAACATATACAATGAGCAGTTCTTC. This gives the protein CASSAAGNIYNEQFF.

The J gene is TRBJ2-3, the V gene TRBV27; TRBD2 might be the D (5 bases). V was clipped by 3 bases and J by 4 bases, with 11 bases between them. The CDR3 runs 14 residues. Germline V gene sequence: CDR1 MNHEY, CDR2 SMNVEV (reference sequence). The CDR3, as DNA: TGTGCCAGCAGTTTGTGGCTAGCCCCAGATACGCAGTATTTT. This encodes CASSLWLAPDTQYF.

V is TRBV10-3 and J is TRBJ1-1; 9 bases agree with TRBD1. This CDR3 spans 13 amino acids. The V gene's germline CDR1 is ENHRY and CDR2 SYGVKD. V lost 7 bases to trimming and J lost 1 base; unmatched junction nucleotides: 1. The CDR3: CAITQGANTEAFF. DNA of the CDR3: TGTGCCATCACACAGGGGGCGAACACTGAAGCTTTCTTT.

J is TRBJ2-1 and V is TRBV28; D is ambiguous. This CDR3 has 12 residues. Per the germline V gene, CDR1 is MDHEN and CDR2 is SYDVKM. V was pared by 5 bases and J by 6 bases, with 8 bases between. CDR3 bases: TGTGCCAGCAGTGCAGTCCTCAATGAGCAGTTCTTC. Protein product: CASSAVLNEQFF. Using reference TRBV28 and TRBJ2-1 for the parts outside the CDR3, the full variable domain is DVKVTQSSRYLVKRTGEKVFLECVQDMDHENMFWYRQDPGLGLRLIYFSYDVKMKEKGDIPEGYSVSREKKERFSLILESASTNQTSMYLCASSAVLNEQFFGPGTRLTVL.

This clone was observed a single time. This chain joins TRBV4-3 and TRBJ2-2; 11 nucleotides agree with TRBD1. With 2 bases clipped from V and 4 bases from J, the junction kept 9 bases outside the gene matches. The CDR3 consists of 18 residues. Germline V CDR1 and CDR2: LGHNA, YSLEER. The chain's CDR3 is CASSQRTTGTGGTGELFF. In DNA form, the CDR3 reads TGCGCCAGCAGCCAAAGGACAACCGGGACAGGGGGCACCGGGGAGCTGTTTTTT.

In this sample, this clone turned up once. The chain carries TRBV30 and TRBJ2-2; 8 positions agree with TRBD2. From germline, CDR1 is GTSNPN and CDR2 SVGIG (reference sequence). The length of the CDR3 is 14 residues. V trimming: 5 bases; J trimming: 4 bases; junction bases outside the gene matches: 6. The CDR3 sequence is CAWSAGEGTGELFF. The CDR3 DNA sequence: TGTGCCTGGTCAGCGGGAGAGGGCACCGGGGAGCTGTTTTTT.

The chain uses TRBV6-5 and TRBJ2-1; the D gene is possibly TRBD2 (5 bases). Germline assignment: CDR1 MNHEY and CDR2 SVGAGI. Between the trimmed V and J ends, which lost 0 bases and 3 bases, there was a span of 12 bases. There are 16 residues in the CDR3. The CDR3 reads CASSYSTAVYYNEQFF. Written as DNA, the CDR3 is TGTGCCAGCAGTTACTCTACAGCGGTATACTACAATGAGCAGTTCTTC.

The chain combines TRBV5-1 with TRBJ2-6; tentative D call: TRBD1 (5 bases). Germline V gene sequence: CDR1 SGHRS, CDR2 YFSETQ. Trimming removed 2 bases from V and 0 bases from J, with 9 bases in between. The CDR3 sequence is 16 residues long. The CDR3 region has the DNA TGCGCCAGCAGCTTAACAGGAAACTCTGGGGCCAACGTCCTGACTTTC. Amino acid sequence: CASSLTGNSGANVLTF.

The rearrangement links TRBV14 to TRBJ2-7, with TRBD1 matching over 9 bases. CDR3 size: 16 residues. Germline CDR1 reads SGHDN; CDR2 reads FVKESK. J was trimmed by 5 bases and V by 3 bases; bases with no gene match: 11. The CDR3 nucleotides are TGTGCCAGCAGCCATGCCTCTGATAGGGACAGGGACGAGCAGTACTTC. It translates to CASSHASDRDRDEQYF.

V usage is TRBV5-6 and J usage is TRBJ2-7; TRBD2 matches 8 bases. V gave up 4 bases and J gave up 0 bases; unmatched junction bases: 15. From germline, CDR1 is SGHDT and CDR2 YYEEEE. This CDR3 has 18 amino acids. CDR3 loop: CASSPRLFPGGSSYEQYF. The CDR3 nucleotides are TGTGCCAGCAGCCCCCGGTTATTCCCGGGGGGGAGCTCCTACGAGCAGTACTTC.

CDR3 amino acids: CAISETPPNQQGADGYTF. In nucleotides, the CDR3 is TGTGCCATCAGTGAGACCCCCCCCAACCAACAGGGGGCAGATGGCTACACCTTC. The chain recombines TRBV10-3 with TRBJ1-2, with 9 positions matching TRBD1. The CDR3 contains 18 residues. Germline-derived CDR1 and CDR2 are ENHRY and SYGVKD. After removal of 2 bases from V and 6 bases from J, the junction contained 16 bases not matched to a gene.

CDR3 loop: CASSFGVHLGYEQYF. CDR3 sequence (DNA): TGTGCCAGCAGTTTCGGAGTCCATCTCGGCTACGAGCAGTACTTC. The chain has TRBV28 and TRBJ2-7, with D hard to call. The CDR3 sequence is 15 residues long. Germline CDR1 reads MDHEN; CDR2 reads SYDVKM. V was clipped by 3 bases and J by 3 bases, with 15 bases between them.

This clone has only one observation. V and J are TRBV30 and TRBJ1-6; a weak D match, TRBD1 (5 bases). Trimming stripped 3 bases from V and 11 bases from J, with 14 bases between. The CDR3 is 13 residues long. Germline-derived CDR1 and CDR2 are GTSNPN and SVGIG (reference sequence). This CDR3 is CAWRQRGLAPLHF. CDR3 sequence (DNA): TGTGCCTGGAGGCAAAGGGGTCTGGCACCCCTCCACTTT. Full variable domain (missing parts from reference TRBV30 and TRBJ1-6): SQTIHQWPATLVQPVGSPLSLECTVEGTSNPNLYWYRQAAGRGLQLLFYSVGIGQISSEVPQNLSASRPQDRQFILSSKKLLLSDSGFYLCAWRQRGLAPLHFGNGTRLTVT.

V and J are TRBV7-2 and TRBJ2-7; maybe TRBD2 (6 bases). Trimming removed 5 bases from V and 3 bases from J, with 17 bases in between. This CDR3 is 15 amino acids long. The germline V gene has CDR1 SGHTA and CDR2 FQGNSA. The CDR3 is CASSPTGLRDYEQYF. The CDR3 DNA follows: TGTGCCAGCAGCCCAACGGGACTCCGAGACTACGAGCAGTACTTC.

This chain joins TRBV28 and TRBJ2-1; 7 bases fit TRBD1. Looked up from germline, CDR1 is MDHEN and CDR2 is SYDVKM. The CDR3 covers 15 residues. Trimming took 6 bases from V and 6 from J; bases not matched to a gene: 11. The CDR3, as DNA: TGTGCCAGCAGCCCCGGGACAGCACAGATCAATGAGCAGTTCTTC. Translated, it gives CASSPGTAQINEQFF.

The CDR3 spells CASSFRGTSSGNTIYF. CDR3 DNA: TGTGCCAGCAGTTTCCGCGGGACCTCCTCTGGAAACACCATATATTTT. This chain connects TRBV28 to TRBJ1-3; TRBD1 might be the D (5 bases). The germline V and J ends were trimmed by 3 bases and 0 bases, with 12 bases remaining between them. Looked up from germline, CDR1 is MDHEN and CDR2 is SYDVKM. The CDR3 covers 16 residues.